The 32 T cell receptor beta chains reported below all come from one sample, sequenced in a study of PD-1 blockade in classical Hodgkin lymphoma. Using immunoSEQ multiplex PCR, the repertoire was profiled, and TCRdb retains in-frame clones only, with some absent. The table records about 12,000 clones, roughly three quarters of them present only once. All the patients suffered relapse after autologous stem cell transplantation, and brentuximab vedotin exposure differed. Magnetic negative selection was used to purify CD4+ T cells from PBMCs that had been thawed. Specimen: CD4+ T cells from blood, collected at baseline. Receptors were obtained from a human donor with classical Hodgkin lymphoma.

The gene calls are TRBV7-9 and TRBJ1-1; D uncertain. V was cut by 4 bases and J by 0 bases, with 6 bases left in between. The CDR3 is 13 residues long. The V gene's germline CDR1 is SEHNR and CDR2 FQNEAQ (reference sequence). CDR3 DNA sequence: TGTGCCAGCAGCTGGACGGTGAACACTGAAGCTTTCTTT. Translating it yields CASSWTVNTEAFF.

The V gene is TRBV6-1, the J gene TRBJ1-2, with 10 positions matching TRBD1. This CDR3 contains 14 residues. CDR1 is MNHNS, CDR2 SASEGT, per germline. V trimming: 8 bases; J trimming: 6 bases; junction bases outside the gene matches: 9. The CDR3 DNA follows: TGTGCCAGCGATTACCTCGGACAGGGGGATGGCTACACCTTC. Translation: CASDYLGQGDGYTF.

The V call is TRBV5-1, the J call TRBJ1-6; 7 nucleotides match TRBD1. After removal of 5 bases from V and 7 bases from J, the junction contained 12 bases not matched to a gene. Germline V CDR1 and CDR2: SGHRS, YFSETQ. The length of the CDR3 is 16 residues. The CDR3 reads CASRFQTGTENSPLHF. For the CDR3, the DNA is TGCGCCAGCAGGTTTCAGACAGGGACGGAAAATTCACCCCTCCACTTT.

The rearrangement links TRBV14 to TRBJ2-3; possible D gene TRBD1, 5 bases. The germline CDR1 and CDR2 sequences are SGHDN and FVKESK. Trimming took off 0 bases at V and 4 bases at J, with 14 bases between the two ends. CDR3 length: 16 amino acids. The CDR3 loop reads CASSQDLTGSADTQYF. The CDR3 DNA sequence: TGTGCCAGCAGCCAAGACCTCACAGGTTCGGCAGATACGCAGTATTTT. The full variable domain, with the rest looked up from reference TRBV14 and TRBJ2-3, is EAGVTQFPSHSVIEKGQTVTLRCDPISGHDNLYWYRRVMGKEIKFLLHFVKESKQDESGMPNNRFLAERTGGTYSTLKVQPAELEDSGVYFCASSQDLTGSADTQYFGPGTRLTVL.

This clone was observed a single time. The rearrangement uses TRBV19 and TRBJ1-4; D might be TRBD1 (5 bases). Germline V lookup: CDR1 LNHDA, CDR2 SQIVND (reference sequence). The V gene lost 5 bases and the J gene lost 6 bases, with 28 bases spanning the gap. CDR3 length: 19 amino acids. The CDR3 nucleotides are TGTGCCAGTAGTGCGGGGGAGTGGGGACGAAGGCAAAAGGATGAAAAACTGTTTTTT. Encoded protein: CASSAGEWGRRQKDEKLFF.

CDR3 in amino acids: CASSGRRSEPQHF. The CDR3 nucleotides read TGTGCCAGCAGCGGGAGGAGATCGGAGCCCCAGCATTTT. The chain uses TRBV7-9 and TRBJ1-5; D call uncertain. The germline V gene encodes CDR1 SEHNR and CDR2 FQNEAQ (reference sequence). The CDR3 covers 13 residues. Between the trimmed V and J ends, which lost 5 bases and 8 bases, there was a span of 13 bases.

The chain recombines TRBV28 with TRBJ1-1; weak D call: TRBD1 (6 bases). The CDR3 runs to 15 residues. V lost 3 bases and J lost 1, with 12 bases in between. CDR1 is MDHEN and CDR2 is SYDVKM in the germline V gene. The CDR3 nucleotides are TGTGCCAGCAGTTTGGGGGCTCCAAGGAACACTGAAGCTTTCTTT. Translating gives CASSLGAPRNTEAFF.

The rearrangement joins TRBV10-3 to TRBJ2-2; TRBD1 might be the D (6 bases). CDR3 length: 14 amino acids. CDR1 is ENHRY, CDR2 SYGVKD, per germline. V gave up 2 bases and J gave up 6 bases, with 10 bases separating them. The CDR3 DNA follows: TGTGCCATCAGTGAGGGACAGTCTGCCGGGGAGCTGTTTTTT. Translated: CAISEGQSAGELFF.

The chain combines TRBV5-8 with TRBJ2-5; D is possibly TRBD1 or TRBD2 (5 bases each). The V and J ends lost 4 bases and 1 base respectively, with 11 bases between them. The germline V gene has CDR1 SGHTS and CDR2 YDEGEE. This CDR3 has 14 residues. For the CDR3, the DNA is TGTGCCAGCAGCGGTTCCGGGACCCAAGAGACCCAGTACTTC. It encodes CASSGSGTQETQYF.

This chain uses TRBV10-3 with TRBJ1-1; D gene uncertain. This CDR3 region has 15 residues. Germline V gene sequence: CDR1 ENHRY, CDR2 SYGVKD. Trimming took 0 bases from V and 4 from J, leaving 12 bases between them. For the CDR3, the DNA is TGTGCCATCAGTGAGTCCCAGTTGGGGAGCACTGAAGCTTTCTTT. Encoded protein: CAISESQLGSTEAFF.

The rearrangement links TRBV29-1 to TRBJ2-3, with D perhaps matching TRBD1 (7 bases). The germline gives CDR1 SQVTM, CDR2 ANQGSEA. Trimming took off 5 bases at V and 1 base at J, with 10 bases between the two ends. The CDR3 has 13 amino acids. CDR3 loop: CSVTGEGTDTQYF. The CDR3 DNA sequence: TGCAGCGTTACAGGGGAGGGCACAGATACGCAGTATTTT.

This chain links TRBV7-9 with TRBJ2-3, with TRBD1 matching 10 bases. V lost 5 bases, J lost 2 bases, and 4 bases stayed unmatched. The CDR3 is 15 residues long. The germline gives CDR1 SEHNR, CDR2 FQNEAQ (reference sequence). The CDR3 DNA is TGTGCCAGCAGCCAAGGACAGGGGGACACAGATACGCAGTATTTT. This translates into CASSQGQGDTDTQYF.

The chain is built from TRBV10-3 and TRBJ2-7, with D possibly called TRBD1 or TRBD2 (5 bases each). CDR3 length: 12 amino acids. Germline values: CDR1 ENHRY, CDR2 SYGVKD. Trimming pared 10 bases from V and 0 bases from J, leaving 10 bases between. This CDR3 reads CATGTVSYEQYF. The CDR3 DNA is TGTGCCACCGGGACGGTCTCCTACGAGCAGTACTTC.

This chain joins TRBV7-2 and TRBJ1-5, with D uncertain. There are 13 residues in the CDR3. The germline V gene encodes CDR1 SGHTA and CDR2 FQGNSA. The germline V and J ends were trimmed by 5 bases and 8 bases, with 13 bases remaining between them. The CDR3 coding sequence is TGTGCCAGCAGCCACCCTAAGACGGAGCCCCAGCATTTT. Protein sequence: CASSHPKTEPQHF.

This chain uses TRBV2 with TRBJ2-7; TRBD1 agrees at 7 bases. Germline assignment: CDR1 SNHLY and CDR2 FYNNEI. V gave up 6 bases and J gave up 2 bases; unmatched junction bases: 7. There are 14 residues in the CDR3. Here the CDR3 DNA reads TGTGCCAGCAGGGTCCGGGACAGCGCCTACGAGCAGTACTTC. This codes for CASRVRDSAYEQYF.

The J gene is TRBJ2-7, the V gene TRBV28; 8 bases are a match to TRBD1. V trimming: 1 base; J trimming: 0 bases; junction bases outside the gene matches: 2. Germline CDR1 and CDR2: MDHEN and SYDVKM. The CDR3 consists of 15 residues. CDR3 loop: CASSLYRGASYEQYF. CDR3 nucleotides: TGTGCCAGCAGTTTATACAGGGGGGCCTCCTACGAGCAGTACTTC. The complete variable domain, with remaining parts taken from reference TRBV28 and TRBJ2-7, reads DVKVTQSSRYLVKRTGEKVFLECVQDMDHENMFWYRQDPGLGLRLIYFSYDVKMKEKGDIPEGYSVSREKKERFSLILESASTNQTSMYLCASSLYRGASYEQYFGPGTRLTVT.

The chain links TRBV7-2 to TRBJ1-2; tentative D call: TRBD1 (6 bases). Per germline, CDR1 SGHTA and CDR2 FQGNSA. The CDR3 extends over 15 amino acids. Between the trimmed V and J ends, which lost 5 bases and 10 bases, there was a span of 23 bases. CDR3 sequence reads: CASSQGQLGGRAYTF. CDR3 coding DNA: TGTGCCAGCAGCCAAGGACAGCTTGGGGGACGGGCCTACACCTTC.

The genes are TRBV4-1 and TRBJ2-1, with D unresolved. CDR1 and CDR2 from the germline V gene are MGHRA and YSYEKL. The ends were cut back, 1 base at V and 3 bases at J, with 13 bases in the middle. This CDR3 has 16 residues. Written as DNA, the CDR3 is TGCGCCAGCAGCCAAGTCAGGCTACAGATCTACAATGAGCAGTTCTTC. Residues: CASSQVRLQIYNEQFF.

In this sample, this clone turned up once. The DNA of the CDR3 is TGTGCCATCCGTGCGGGAACCGGGGAGGAAAAACTGTTTTTT. Amino acids: CAIRAGTGEEKLFF. The chain uses TRBV10-3 and TRBJ1-4; D not resolved. CDR1 and CDR2 from the germline V gene are ENHRY and SYGVKD. The V end was cut by 8 bases, the J end by 8 bases, with 18 bases between. The CDR3 spans 14 residues.

V gene TRBV25-1 combines with J gene TRBJ2-1, with D maybe TRBD1 (6 bases). The CDR3 is made up of 14 amino acids. V was shortened by 5 bases and J by 7 bases, with 15 bases between the two germline ends. Germline assignment: CDR1 MGHDK and CDR2 SYGVNS. CDR3 coding DNA: TGTGCCAGCAGTAAAATAGCAGGGGAGAATGAGCAGTTCTTC. This translates into CASSKIAGENEQFF.

The V call is TRBV2, the J call TRBJ1-6, with no clear D. V lost 7 bases and J 9 bases, leaving 19 bases between the germline ends. CDR3 length equals 15 residues. Germline CDR1 reads SNHLY; CDR2 reads FYNNEI. The CDR3 is CASIFGSGALSPLHF. The DNA of the CDR3 is TGTGCCAGCATTTTCGGCAGCGGCGCCCTTTCACCCCTCCACTTT.

This rearrangement joins TRBV6-1 to TRBJ2-1; D unclear. Germline-derived CDR1 and CDR2 are MNHNS and SASEGT. This CDR3 comprises 13 residues. The V and J ends lost 0 bases and 6 bases respectively, with 6 bases between them. As DNA, the CDR3 is TGTGCCAGCAGTGAAGCTTGGGTCAATGAGCAGTTCTTC. Translating it yields CASSEAWVNEQFF.

The V call is TRBV29-1, the J call TRBJ1-1; D not resolved. CDR3 length: 12 amino acids. Trimming stripped 7 bases from V and 1 base from J, with 10 bases between. The germline CDR1 and CDR2 sequences are SQVTM and ANQGSEA. The chain's CDR3 is CSARRGNTEAFF. For the CDR3, the DNA is TGCAGCGCCCGCCGGGGGAACACTGAAGCTTTCTTT.

The chain joins TRBV15 to TRBJ2-5; D unclear. The J call is in doubt because the DNA end fits TRBJ2-7 better. Germline CDR1 and CDR2: LNHNV and YYDKDF (reference sequence). The length of the CDR3 is 13 residues. The CDR3 here is CATSPPDPVEQYF. The CDR3 region has the DNA TGTGCCACCAGCCCACCTGACCCGGTCGAGCAGTACTTC.

The J gene is TRBJ2-7, the V gene TRBV19; a weak D match, TRBD2 (5 bases). The CDR3 runs 12 residues. CDR1 is LNHDA and CDR2 is SQIVND in the germline V gene (reference sequence). V lost 10 bases to trimming and J lost 0 bases, with 10 bases between them. In DNA form, the CDR3 reads TGTGCCACCTCCCGGGGCTCCTACGAGCAGTACTTC. It specifies CATSRGSYEQYF. The full variable domain, with the rest looked up from reference TRBV19 and TRBJ2-7, is DGGITQSPKYLFRKEGQNVTLSCEQNLNHDAMYWYRQDPGQGLRLIYYSQIVNDFQKGDIAEGYSVSREKKESFPLTVTSAQKNPTAFYLCATSRGSYEQYFGPGTRLTVT.

V is TRBV30 and J is TRBJ2-3, with 10 bases fitting TRBD2. Germline values: CDR1 GTSNPN, CDR2 SVGIG (reference sequence). This CDR3 spans 14 amino acids. J was trimmed by 4 bases and V by 3 bases; bases with no gene match: 4. CDR3 protein: CAWRASGGSDTQYF. The CDR3 DNA reads as TGTGCCTGGAGGGCTAGCGGGGGATCAGATACGCAGTATTTT.

The chain has TRBV5-6 and TRBJ2-5; TRBD2 is a possible D gene (6 bases). Trimming took off 3 bases at V and 5 bases at J, with 11 bases between the two ends. Looked up from germline, CDR1 is SGHDT and CDR2 is YYEEEE. CDR3 length: 13 amino acids. The CDR3 sequence: CASSSSGGETQYF. CDR3 nucleotide sequence: TGTGCCAGCAGCTCCTCCGGAGGGGAGACCCAGTACTTC.

The gene calls are TRBV6-1 and TRBJ2-4; 7 nucleotides line up with TRBD1. V gave up 6 bases and J gave up 4 bases; unmatched junction bases: 9. Germline CDR1 reads MNHNS; CDR2 reads SASEGT. The CDR3 loop spans 15 amino acids. CDR3 bases: TGTGCCAGCAGACCTCGACAGGGCGCGAAAAACATTCAGTACTTC. Translating gives CASRPRQGAKNIQYF.

The chain employs TRBV10-3 and TRBJ2-3; 8 bases map to TRBD2. The CDR3 has 14 amino acids. The V and J ends lost 5 bases and 4 bases, in that order; junction bases with no gene match: 5. Germline CDR1 reads ENHRY; CDR2 reads SYGVKD. CDR3 coding DNA: TGTGCCATCAGTAAGACTAGCGAAGCAGATACGCAGTATTTT. Its translation: CAISKTSEADTQYF.

The V gene is TRBV18, the J gene TRBJ2-7; tentatively, D is TRBD2 (6 bases). This CDR3 spans 13 amino acids. Looked up from germline, CDR1 is KGHSH and CDR2 is LQKENI. The V gene lost 5 bases and the J gene lost 5 bases, with 13 bases spanning the gap. Here the CDR3 reads CASSKDGRDEQYF. CDR3 nucleotides: TGTGCCAGCTCAAAGGACGGGAGAGACGAGCAGTACTTC.

The V gene is TRBV7-2, the J gene TRBJ2-3, with TRBD2 as a possible D gene (5 bases). This CDR3 has 17 residues. CDR1 and CDR2 (germline): SGHTA, FQGNSA. V lost 6 bases to trimming and J lost 0 bases, with 19 bases between them. CDR3 DNA: TGTGCCAGCAGGCCTTATAGACGGGGTCCCAGCACAGATACGCAGTATTTT. Translating it yields CASRPYRRGPSTDTQYF.

The chain joins TRBV5-1 to TRBJ2-6, with 9 bases matching TRBD1. CDR3 length: 19 residues. The ends lost 4 bases at V and 0 bases at J; junction bases unmatched: 11. Germline V gene lookup returns CDR1 SGHRS and CDR2 YFSETQ. CDR3 loop: CASSLNPGTGPSGANVLTF. Written as DNA, the CDR3 is TGCGCCAGCAGCCTCAATCCCGGGACAGGGCCCTCTGGGGCCAACGTCCTGACTTTC.